This TCR beta chain was found in a study of response to subunit inactivated influenza vaccine. Via MiXCR, TCRdb re-called the RT-PCR reads, giving one row per CDR3 protein. The data show about half a million distinct CDR3 sequences, 6.5% to 8% seen once. This clonotype was picked up many times. Its antigen is undetermined. Study-wide results and limits: Every seasonal influenza vaccination brings in few new T cells, the authors suggested.

This sequence was found in a man between 45 and 75 years old who received an inactivated influenza vaccine. The source material was PBMCs from blood, sampled about 24 months after vaccination.

The CDR3 here is CSAKDSYTEAFF. CDR3 sequence (DNA): TGCAGTGCGAAAGACAGTTACACTGAAGCTTTCTTT. The chain has TRBV20-1 and TRBJ1-1, with TRBD1 as a possible D gene (5 bases). Germline lookup yields CDR1 DFQATT and CDR2 SNEGSKA (reference sequence). V shed 6 bases and J shed 3 bases, with 11 bases lying between them. This CDR3 spans 12 amino acids.